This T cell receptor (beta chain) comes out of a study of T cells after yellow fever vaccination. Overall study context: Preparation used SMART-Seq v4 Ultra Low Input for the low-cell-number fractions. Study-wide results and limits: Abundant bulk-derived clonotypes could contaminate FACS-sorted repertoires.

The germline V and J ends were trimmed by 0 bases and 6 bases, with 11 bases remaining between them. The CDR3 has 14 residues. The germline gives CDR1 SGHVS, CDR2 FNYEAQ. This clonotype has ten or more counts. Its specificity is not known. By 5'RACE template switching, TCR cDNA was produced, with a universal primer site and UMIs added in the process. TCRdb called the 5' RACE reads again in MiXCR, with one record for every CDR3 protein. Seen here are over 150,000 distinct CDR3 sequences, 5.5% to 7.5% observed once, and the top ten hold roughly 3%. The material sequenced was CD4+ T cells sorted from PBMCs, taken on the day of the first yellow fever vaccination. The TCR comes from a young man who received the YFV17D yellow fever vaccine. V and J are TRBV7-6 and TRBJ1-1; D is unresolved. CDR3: CASSLAPGFAEAFF. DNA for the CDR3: TGTGCCAGCAGCTTAGCGCCGGGGTTCGCTGAAGCTTTCTTT.